This TCR beta chain originates from a study of radiotherapy plus CTLA-4 blockade in lung cancer. Study details: Patients showed objective responses in about 20% of cases and disease control in around 30%.

On this clone: What it binds is unknown.

Whole-study results and caveats: Alongside interferon-beta, early blood T cell clone dynamics were reportedly the best predictor of response. Blood-borne expansion of tumor-derived TCR clones followed radiotherapy plus ipilimumab.

V was pared by 6 bases and J by 3 bases, with 18 bases between. Germline CDR1 and CDR2: LNHDA and SQIVND (reference sequence). The CDR3 length is 15 residues. Sequenced by immunoSEQ multiplex PCR; TCRdb stores in-frame clones only, minus some. The table lists 75,000 to 100,000 clones, around nine tenths of them singletons. Those patients who had chemo-refractory metastatic non-small-cell lung cancer were given focal radiation along with CTLA-4 blockade through ipilimumab. The chain recombines TRBV19 with TRBJ2-7; tentatively, D is TRBD2 (6 bases). This clonotype originated in a human donor with non-small cell lung cancer that progressed on radiotherapy plus ipilimumab. The input for sequencing was peripheral blood, taken from a patient treated with radiotherapy plus ipilimumab. The CDR3 protein is CASRDTGTGNYEQYF. Here the CDR3 DNA reads TGTGCCAGTAGAGACACCGGGACTGGGAACTACGAGCAGTACTTC.